The clone carrying this T cell receptor beta chain was seen only a few times. Its antigen is still unknown. The data are from a study of post-analysis software for immune sequencing data. Study-level findings and limits: In patients, about 5 TRBV segments were more frequent than in controls, with TRBV5-6, TRBV5-1 and TRBV20-1 among them.

cDNA libraries of TCR beta carried unique molecular identifiers. TCRdb fed the PCR reads into MiXCR, producing one record per CDR3 protein. The sample lists 450,000 to 700,000 distinct CDR3 sequences; around 40% were seen once. The germline V gene encodes CDR1 DFQATT and CDR2 SNEGSKA (reference sequence). J lost 1 base, V lost 5 bases, and 2 bases had no gene match. The CDR3 extends over 13 amino acids. Sequencing was performed on blood. The receptor was derived from a girl under 18 with multiple sclerosis. The gene calls are TRBV20-1 and TRBJ2-3; 8 bases are a match to TRBD2. For the CDR3, the DNA is TGCAGTGCTTCGACTAGCGGCACAGATACGCAGTATTTT. This gives the protein CSASTSGTDTQYF.